This T cell receptor (beta chain) derives from a study of T cell changes during pregnancy in multiple sclerosis. CDR3 length: 16 amino acids. V dropped 2 bases and J dropped 6; count of bases not matched to a gene: 11. The germline V gene has CDR1 SEHNR and CDR2 FQNEAQ (reference sequence). The protocol was immunoSEQ multiplex PCR, while the TCRdb copy is restricted to in-frame clones and leaves out a portion. This table has roughly 38,000 clones, about nine tenths appearing once. This clonotype was obtained from a female donor in good health, enrolled as a control in a pregnancy study. J is TRBJ1-1 and V is TRBV7-9; 8 bases match TRBD1. Specimen: CD4+ T cells from peripheral blood mononuclear cells, collected in the second trimester of pregnancy. For the CDR3, the DNA is TGTGCCAGCAGCTTAAAATGGGAGGGACAGGCTGCTGAAGCTTTCTTT. It codes for CASSLKWEGQAAEAFF. The full variable domain, with the rest looked up from reference TRBV7-9 and TRBJ1-1, is DTGVSQNPRHKITKRGQNVTFRCDPISEHNRLYWYRQTLGQGPEFLTYFQNEAQLEKSRLLSDRFSAERPKGSFSTLEIQRTEQGDSAMYLCASSLKWEGQAAEAFFGQGTRLTVV.